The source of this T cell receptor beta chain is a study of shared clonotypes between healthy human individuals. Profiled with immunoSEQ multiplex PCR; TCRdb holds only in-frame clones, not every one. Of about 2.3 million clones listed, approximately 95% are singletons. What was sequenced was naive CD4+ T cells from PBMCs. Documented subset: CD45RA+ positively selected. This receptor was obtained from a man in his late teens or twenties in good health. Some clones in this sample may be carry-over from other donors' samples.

The CDR3 is CASSLASRGEQYF. The CDR3 DNA sequence: TGTGCCAGCAGTTTAGCTAGTCGGGGCGAGCAGTACTTC. The gene calls are TRBV28 and TRBJ2-7; D may be TRBD2 (5 bases). V was trimmed by 2 bases and J by 6 bases, leaving 11 bases between them. The CDR3 is 13 amino acids. Germline CDR1 MDHEN, CDR2 SYDVKM.